This is a list of T cell receptor beta chains from one sample in a study of blood T cell repertoires in COVID-19. Measured with immunoSEQ multiplex PCR; TCRdb has only the in-frame clones, and not every one. The sample comprises about 240,000 clones, approximately 90% of which are singletons, and about 4% rests with the top ten. The material sequenced was PBMCs or T cells enriched from blood (not recorded which). These receptors came from a woman in her thirties who had recovered from COVID-19. Both conserved end residues are part of each CDR3. Each record gives: D gene, V gene, clone size, J gene, CDR3 protein, CDR3 DNA. A D gene is named only where the DNA matches it firmly. Only some rows state a clone size, as once, few, many or a class for expanded clones.

TRBD1	TRBV15	NA	TRBJ1-2	CATSNSGTARNTF	TGTGCCACCAGCAACTCCGGGACAGCAAGAAACACCTTC
NA	TRBV19	NA	TRBJ1-1	CASSILGQATNTEAFF	TGTGCCAGTAGTATTTTGGGGCAGGCGACAAACACTGAAGCTTTCTTT
NA	TRBV4-2	NA	TRBJ1-3	CASSPLEGVGNTIYF	TGTGCCAGCAGCCCGCTAGAAGGGGTTGGAAACACCATATATTTT
TRBD2	TRBV29-1	NA	TRBJ2-3	CSVDNLAGISTDTQYF	TGCAGCGTTGACAATCTAGCGGGAATTAGCACAGATACGCAGTATTTT
TRBD1	TRBV28	few	TRBJ1-3	CASSPPGTGLGNTIYF	TGTGCCAGCAGCCCCCCCGGGACAGGGTTGGGAAACACCATATATTTT
NA	TRBV10-1	NA	TRBJ2-7	CASRTQQGPSSYEQYF	TGCGCCAGCAGGACTCAACAGGGACCGAGCTCCTACGAGCAGTACTTC
NA	TRBV28	NA	TRBJ2-7	CASSGTLSGSSYEQYF	TGTGCCAGCAGCGGAACCCTTAGCGGTAGCTCCTACGAGCAGTACTTC
NA	TRBV3-1/TRBV3-2	once	TRBJ2-3	CASSQVRAGSTDTQYF	TGTGCCAGCAGCCAAGTTCGTGCAGGGAGCACAGATACGCAGTATTTT
TRBD2	TRBV20-1	NA	TRBJ2-3	CSASGSAGSGDTQYF	TGCAGTGCTAGTGGCTCAGCGGGGTCGGGAGATACGCAGTATTTT
TRBD1	TRBV5-6	NA	TRBJ1-5	CASSGTGRDQPQHF	TGTGCCAGCAGCGGGACAGGGAGAGATCAGCCCCAGCATTTT
NA	TRBV5-5	NA	TRBJ1-5	CASTPRVSEGNQPQHF	TGTGCCAGCACCCCCCGAGTGTCGGAGGGCAATCAGCCCCAGCATTTT
TRBD1	TRBV11-2	NA	TRBJ2-1	CASSAETTGVGQFF	TGTGCCAGCAGCGCCGAAACGACAGGGGTAGGGCAGTTCTTC
NA	TRBV18	NA	TRBJ2-7	CASSPGGSKNEQYF	TGTGCCAGCTCACCAGGGGGCTCGAAGAACGAGCAGTACTTC